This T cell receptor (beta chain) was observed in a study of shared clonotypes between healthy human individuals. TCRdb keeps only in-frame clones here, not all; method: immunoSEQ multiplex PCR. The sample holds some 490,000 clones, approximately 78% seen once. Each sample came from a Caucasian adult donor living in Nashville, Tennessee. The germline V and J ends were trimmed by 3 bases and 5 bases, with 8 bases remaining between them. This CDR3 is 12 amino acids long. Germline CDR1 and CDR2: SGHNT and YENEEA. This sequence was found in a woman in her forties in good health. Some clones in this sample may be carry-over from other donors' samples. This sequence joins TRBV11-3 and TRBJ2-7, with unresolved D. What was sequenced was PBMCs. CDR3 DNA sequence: TGTGCCAGCAGCTTTGGTCTCGACGAGCAGTACTTC. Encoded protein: CASSFGLDEQYF.